This T cell receptor beta chain was obtained from a study of molecular identifiers for immune sequencing clone quantification. V lost 5 bases to trimming and J lost 4 bases, with 5 bases between them. CDR3 size: 12 residues. Germline lookup yields CDR1 MNHEY and CDR2 SMNVEV (reference sequence). TCRdb ran MiXCR on the PCR reads and lists one entry per CDR3 protein. The table shows about 500,000 distinct CDR3 sequences, with 20% to 25% occurring only once. This sequence joins TRBV27 and TRBJ1-4, with D hard to call. Material for sequencing was naive CD8+ T cells from blood, with Jurkat cell RNA spiked in. Sample subset: FACS-sorted CD8+CD4-CCR7+CD45RA+ naive T cells. This TCR derives from a human donor in good health. Some libraries in this study had Jurkat cell RNA spiked in. The CDR3 loop reads CASSTHNEKLFF. In DNA form, the CDR3 reads TGTGCCAGCAGTACTCATAATGAAAAACTGTTTTTT.